One and the same sample provided the 31 T cell receptor beta chains below, sequenced in a study of technical replicates of blood from several donors. Some clones are missing from TCRdb's copy, which holds only in-frame ones; the method was immunoSEQ multiplex PCR. Here the sample spans 55,000 to 75,000 clones, roughly 94% being singletons. Sequenced: PBMCs. The source of these receptors is a human donor in good health. Some clones in this sample may be carry-over from other donors' samples.

V gene TRBV2 combines with J gene TRBJ2-7, with 14 bases fitting TRBD2. This CDR3 spans 14 amino acids. Germline CDR1 and CDR2: SNHLY and FYNNEI. V was pared by 5 bases and J by 7 bases, with 4 bases of the junction left unmatched. This CDR3 reads CASSRTSGGREQYF. The CDR3 nucleotides read TGTGCCAGCAGTCGGACTAGCGGGGGGAGGGAGCAGTACTTC.

Here the CDR3 DNA reads TGCAGCGTTGACCGTGGGCGGGGCCCGAATGAGCAGTTCTTC. Translating it yields CSVDRGRGPNEQFF. The rearrangement joins TRBV29-1 to TRBJ2-1, with TRBD2 as a possible D gene (6 bases). Deletions cut 3 bases from V and 7 bases from J, with 16 bases between. The CDR3 contains 14 residues. Germline V gene lookup returns CDR1 SQVTM and CDR2 ANQGSEA.

The V call is TRBV5-6, the J call TRBJ2-3, with a possible D match to TRBD2 (6 bases). This CDR3 region has 15 residues. The V end lost 0 bases, the J end lost 4 bases, and 12 bases lay between the germline ends. Germline values: CDR1 SGHDT, CDR2 YYEEEE. The CDR3 loop reads CASSLELAFADTQYF. The CDR3 DNA reads as TGTGCCAGCAGCTTGGAACTAGCTTTCGCAGATACGCAGTATTTT.

The chain employs TRBV7-9 and TRBJ1-1; D is unclear. This CDR3 spans 13 amino acids. Germline assignment: CDR1 SEHNR and CDR2 FQNEAQ (reference sequence). With 2 bases removed from V and 6 bases from J, the gap between germline ends came to 10 bases. In DNA, the CDR3 is TGTGCCAGCAGCTTAAGGGAGGCCCCTGAAGCTTTCTTT. It is translated as CASSLREAPEAFF.

The rearrangement links TRBV5-6 to TRBJ1-2, with a weak D call TRBD1 (6 bases). The CDR3 consists of 14 residues. Germline V gene lookup returns CDR1 SGHDT and CDR2 YYEEEE. Trimming cost V 3 bases and J 5 bases, with 14 bases left between them. The CDR3, as DNA: TGTGCCAGCAGCTCCCCACAGGGTTTGTATGGCTACACCTTC. This translates into CASSSPQGLYGYTF. Variable domain in full (rest from reference TRBV5-6 and TRBJ1-2): DAGVTQSPTHLIKTRGQQVTLRCSPKSGHDTVSWYQQALGQGPQFIFQYYEEEERQRGNFPDRFSGHQFPNYSSELNVNALLLGDSALYLCASSSPQGLYGYTFGSGTRLTVV.

The chain recombines TRBV5-6 with TRBJ1-1; D uncertain. Trimming removed 7 bases at V and 4 bases at J, with 14 bases between. Germline CDR1 is SGHDT and CDR2 is YYEEEE. The CDR3 is 13 residues long. CDR3 nucleotides: TGTGCCAGCTCCCCGTTTTCTTCCACTGAAGCTTTCTTT. Residues: CASSPFSSTEAFF.

The V gene is TRBV5-1, the J gene TRBJ1-4; 7 nucleotides agree with TRBD1. V gave up 4 bases and J gave up 10 bases; unmatched junction bases: 13. Germline CDR1 and CDR2: SGHRS and YFSETQ. The CDR3 is 15 amino acids. The DNA for the CDR3 is TGCGCCAGCAGCCAAGGGACAGCGGGCCTGGCAAAACTGTTTTTT. Its translation: CASSQGTAGLAKLFF. Full variable domain (missing parts from reference TRBV5-1 and TRBJ1-4): KAGVTQTPRYLIKTRGQQVTLSCSPISGHRSVSWYQQTPGQGLQFLFEYFSETQRNKGNFPGRFSGRQFSNSRSEMNVSTLELGDSALYLCASSQGTAGLAKLFFGSGTQLSVL.

The chain recombines TRBV7-8 with TRBJ1-5; a weak D match, TRBD1 (6 bases). Germline lookup yields CDR1 SGHVS and CDR2 FQNEAQ. The length of the CDR3 is 15 residues. Trimming pared 2 bases from V and 0 bases from J, leaving 8 bases between. The CDR3 region is CASSLQGTSNQPQHF. CDR3 sequence (DNA): TGTGCCAGCAGCTTACAGGGGACTAGCAATCAGCCCCAGCATTTT.

The CDR3 loop is CASSPRRTYEQYF. DNA for the CDR3: TGTGCCAGCAGCCCTAGGAGAACCTACGAGCAGTACTTC. The chain combines TRBV11-3 with TRBJ2-7, with unresolved D. This CDR3 spans 13 amino acids. Germline V gives CDR1 SGHNT, CDR2 YENEEA. V lost 5 bases to trimming and J lost 2 bases, with 10 bases between them.

This sequence joins TRBV7-4 and TRBJ1-4; D might be TRBD1 (5 bases). The CDR3 has 13 amino acids. V was pared by 9 bases and J by 7 bases, with 15 bases between. Germline CDR1 and CDR2: SGHVT and SQSDAQ. CDR3 sequence (DNA): TGTGCCAGTATTGGCAGGGATCTTGAAAAACTGTTTTTT. Encoded protein: CASIGRDLEKLFF.

The chain is built from TRBV5-4 and TRBJ2-3, with D possibly being TRBD2 (5 bases). CDR1 is SGHNT, CDR2 YYREEE, per germline (reference sequence). V was pared by 4 bases and J by 0 bases, with 15 bases between. The length of the CDR3 is 16 residues. The CDR3, as DNA: TGTGCCAGCAGCCGTTCTAGCTATACTAGCACAGATACGCAGTATTTT. As protein: CASSRSSYTSTDTQYF.

The chain combines TRBV7-8 with TRBJ2-7, with 8 bases aligning to TRBD1. The CDR3 runs to 14 residues. Germline CDR1 is SGHVS and CDR2 is FQNEAQ. Germline trimming cut 7 bases from V and 1 base from J; bases unmatched to any gene: 6. CDR3 sequence (DNA): TGTGCCAGCACCCACAGGGGGGAGTCCTACGAGCAGTACTTC. Its protein product is CASTHRGESYEQYF.

This chain uses TRBV7-8 with TRBJ1-2; possible D gene TRBD1, 5 bases. This CDR3 has 13 residues. Germline loops: CDR1 SGHVS, CDR2 FQNEAQ. Trimming took off 0 bases at V and 7 bases at J, with 9 bases between the two ends. CDR3 in DNA: TGTGCCAGCAGCTTAGCGGGGCAGACTGGCTACACCTTC. Residues: CASSLAGQTGYTF.

As DNA, the CDR3 is TGTGCCAGCAGAAGGGACAGGGTAGCAGATACGCAGTATTTT. Residues: CASRRDRVADTQYF. The rearrangement uses TRBV27 and TRBJ2-3, with 9 bases that match TRBD1. CDR3 size: 14 residues. CDR1 and CDR2 (germline): MNHEY, SMNVEV (reference sequence). V gave up 6 bases and J gave up 4 bases; unmatched junction bases: 5.

The CDR3 bases are TGTGCCAGCAGCCCCACCGTGGGCGGGGGGATGGAGACCCAGTACTTC. Translated, it gives CASSPTVGGGMETQYF. This sequence joins TRBV7-9 and TRBJ2-5, with TRBD2 matching 8 bases. Germline trimming cut 5 bases from V and 5 bases from J; bases unmatched to any gene: 13. The CDR3 loop spans 16 amino acids. Germline V CDR1 and CDR2: SEHNR, FQNEAQ (reference sequence).

V and J are TRBV29-1 and TRBJ2-1; D unresolved. The CDR3 runs to 12 residues. V shed 3 bases and J shed 9 bases, with 12 bases lying between them. Per the germline V gene, CDR1 is SQVTM and CDR2 is ANQGSEA. The CDR3 nucleotides read TGCAGCGTTGAGGGCGCGTCGTCTGAGCAGTTCTTC. Translation: CSVEGASSEQFF.

The genes are TRBV10-2 and TRBJ2-3, with 7 nucleotides matching TRBD2. Germline V gene lookup returns CDR1 WSHSY and CDR2 SAAADI. V lost 2 bases, J lost 0 bases, and 8 bases stayed unmatched. The CDR3 consists of 17 residues. DNA for the CDR3: TGCGCCAGCAGTGAGGCGCGGGGGTTTTCTAGCACAGATACGCAGTATTTT. The encoded protein is CASSEARGFSSTDTQYF.

With regard to this clone: Relative to the germline gene, one junction end is altered; a read error may explain this. The chain combines TRBV7-9 with TRBJ2-2; no firm D call. This CDR3 has 13 amino acids. Germline CDR1 is SEHNR and CDR2 is FQNEAQ (reference sequence). The DNA for the CDR3 is TGTGCCAGCACCTTAAGAGCCACCGGGGAGCTGTTTTTT. It encodes CASTLRATGELFF.

This clone appeared a single time. This chain uses TRBV15 with TRBJ1-2; D might be TRBD1 (5 bases). This CDR3 has 15 amino acids. CDR1 is LNHNV and CDR2 is YYDKDF in the germline V gene (reference sequence). V shed 2 bases and J shed 4 bases, with 14 bases lying between them. As DNA, the CDR3 is TGTGCCACCAGCAGACCAGGGATCGGGCTCTATGGCTACACCTTC. Translation: CATSRPGIGLYGYTF.

The chain has TRBV7-2 and TRBJ1-3; D is perhaps TRBD1 (5 bases). V dropped 5 bases and J dropped 4 bases, with 12 bases sitting between them. Germline assignment: CDR1 SGHTA and CDR2 FQGNSA. The CDR3 spans 14 residues. CDR3: CASSPSDTGNTIYF. DNA of the CDR3: TGTGCCAGCAGCCCCTCGGACACCGGAAACACCATATATTTT.

The chain links TRBV4-1 to TRBJ2-7; maybe TRBD1 (7 bases). This CDR3 is built from 14 residues. V was trimmed by 5 bases and J by 3 bases, leaving 14 bases between them. The germline V gene encodes CDR1 MGHRA and CDR2 YSYEKL. The CDR3 protein is CASSARGVGYEQYF. The CDR3 DNA follows: TGCGCCAGCAGCGCCAGGGGGGTGGGCTACGAGCAGTACTTC.

The gene calls are TRBV7-2 and TRBJ1-1; 7 bases fit TRBD1. The germline CDR1 and CDR2 sequences are SGHTA and FQGNSA. The CDR3 covers 13 residues. V shed 5 bases, J shed 2 bases, and the junction held 2 bases outside the gene matches. The CDR3 sequence is CASSRQGNTEAFF. The CDR3 region has the DNA TGTGCCAGCAGCAGACAGGGTAACACTGAAGCTTTCTTT. Full variable domain (outside the CDR3, taken from reference TRBV7-2 and TRBJ1-1): GAGVSQSPSNKVTEKGKDVELRCDPISGHTALYWYRQSLGQGLEFLIYFQGNSAPDKSGLPSDRFSAERTGGSVSTLTIQRTQQEDSAVYLCASSRQGNTEAFFGQGTRLTVV.

The chain joins TRBV6-6 to TRBJ1-1; no definite D call. The CDR3 is 14 amino acids. V gave up 2 bases and J gave up 1 base, with 8 bases separating them. Per the germline V gene, CDR1 is MNHNY and CDR2 is SVGAGI (reference sequence). This CDR3 reads CASSYPHTNTEAFF. The DNA for the CDR3 is TGTGCCAGCAGTTACCCACATACGAACACTGAAGCTTTCTTT.

This rearrangement joins TRBV6-5 to TRBJ1-1, with unresolved D. Germline CDR1 is MNHEY and CDR2 is SVGAGI. V lost 0 bases to trimming and J lost 6 bases, with 11 bases between them. The CDR3 totals 14 residues. The CDR3 nucleotides read TGTGCCAGCAGTTACTCGCCGGGGAGGGCTGAAGCTTTCTTT. Protein sequence: CASSYSPGRAEAFF.

The chain carries TRBV19 and TRBJ1-2; possibly TRBD1 for D (6 bases). Germline values: CDR1 LNHDA, CDR2 SQIVND (reference sequence). The CDR3 is made up of 14 amino acids. V was cut by 9 bases and J by 4 bases, with 18 bases left in between. The CDR3 nucleotides are TGTGCCAGCAGATCAGGGGAACAAGTCTATGGCTACACCTTC. It specifies CASRSGEQVYGYTF.

This chain links TRBV7-9 with TRBJ1-6, with TRBD1 matching 7 bases. The ends lost 5 bases at V and 8 bases at J; junction bases unmatched: 9. Germline V CDR1 and CDR2: SEHNR, FQNEAQ (reference sequence). The CDR3 consists of 15 residues. In nucleotides, the CDR3 is TGTGCCAGCAGCAAACAGGGGTCGGTGGATTCACCCCTCCACTTT. This gives the protein CASSKQGSVDSPLHF.

The chain joins TRBV28 to TRBJ1-5, with 10 bases that match TRBD1. Trimming took 4 bases from V and 7 from J; bases not matched to a gene: 4. Germline values: CDR1 MDHEN, CDR2 SYDVKM. There are 14 residues in the CDR3. This CDR3 reads CASSYGTGAQPQHF. The CDR3 DNA sequence: TGTGCCAGCAGTTATGGGACAGGGGCGCAGCCCCAGCATTTT.

J is TRBJ1-2 and V is TRBV23-1, with a weak D call TRBD1 (5 bases). TRBV23-1 falls under the ORF class, with uncertain function. V was clipped by 0 bases and J by 3 bases, with 14 bases between them. The CDR3 contains 16 residues. This CDR3 reads CASSQSSREGHYGYTF. CDR3 nucleotides: TGCGCCAGCAGTCAATCCAGCAGGGAGGGGCACTATGGCTACACCTTC.

The J gene is TRBJ2-5, the V gene TRBV6-6, with 8 bases aligning to TRBD2. CDR3 length: 16 residues. Germline CDR1 reads MNHNY; CDR2 reads SVGAGI (reference sequence). The ends lost 4 bases at V and 1 base at J; junction bases unmatched: 8. CDR3 coding DNA: TGTGCCAGCAGTTTCCCGGGAGGGGGTATCCAAGAGACCCAGTACTTC. Encoded protein: CASSFPGGGIQETQYF.

J is TRBJ1-1 and V is TRBV2; 9 bases are shared with TRBD1. Trimming cost V 8 bases and J 6 bases; bases outside gene matches: 7. This CDR3 has 13 amino acids. CDR1 is SNHLY, CDR2 FYNNEI, per germline. The CDR3, as DNA: TGTGCCAGCCTAGACAGGGGGTTACCTGAAGCTTTCTTT. It is translated as CASLDRGLPEAFF.

V gene TRBV7-2 combines with J gene TRBJ2-5; TRBD2 agrees at 16 bases. This CDR3 has 16 residues. Trimming at V came to 5 bases and at J to 5 bases, leaving 5 bases not matched to a gene. Looked up from germline, CDR1 is SGHTA and CDR2 is FQGNSA. The CDR3 protein is CASSLGTSGRVETQYF. Written as DNA, the CDR3 is TGTGCCAGCAGCCTTGGGACTAGCGGGAGGGTCGAGACCCAGTACTTC.